The clone carrying this TCR beta chain was counted a single time. There are 14 residues in the CDR3. V was cut by 0 bases and J by 1 base, with 8 bases left in between. The V gene's germline CDR1 is SGHRS and CDR2 YFSETQ. The sequenced target, TCR beta, came from blood CD8+ and CD4+ T cells. It was treatment-naive patients with stable or active relapsing-remitting disease who made up the multiple sclerosis controls. TEMRA cells underwent FACS enrichment and CD8+ and CD4+ T cells underwent negative isolation. This sample is part of a study of CD8 T cells in Susac syndrome. The authors reverse transcribed roughly 0.45 to 1 ug RNA with random hexamers. One entry per CDR3 protein results from TCRdb running MiXCR on the immunoSEQ multiplex PCR reads. The sample carries roughly 150,000 distinct CDR3 sequences, just under 95% recorded once.

The sequenced sample consisted of CD8+ T cells from PBMCs. V usage is TRBV5-1 and J usage is TRBJ2-7; no clear D. This receptor was obtained from a human donor with multiple sclerosis. The CDR3 loop is CASSLGEVSYEQYF. CDR3 sequence (DNA): TGCGCCAGCAGCTTGGGCGAGGTTTCCTACGAGCAGTACTTC.